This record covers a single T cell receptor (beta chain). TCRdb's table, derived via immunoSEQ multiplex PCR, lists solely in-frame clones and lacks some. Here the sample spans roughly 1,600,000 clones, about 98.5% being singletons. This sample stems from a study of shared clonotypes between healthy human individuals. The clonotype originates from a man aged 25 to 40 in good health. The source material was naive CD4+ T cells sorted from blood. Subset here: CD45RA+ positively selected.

In DNA form, the CDR3 reads TGCAGTGCAACCTACTACGAGCAGTACTTC. Protein product: CSATYYEQYF. This chain connects TRBV20-1 to TRBJ2-7; D gene ambiguous. The CDR3 is 10 residues long. Germline CDR1 DFQATT, CDR2 SNEGSKA (reference sequence). The V end lost 6 bases, the J end lost 3 bases, and 6 bases lay between the germline ends.